These 9 T cell receptor beta chains were sequenced from one sample in a study of blood T cell repertoires in COVID-19. TCRdb's table, derived via immunoSEQ multiplex PCR, lists solely in-frame clones and lacks some. This sample yields approximately 290,000 clones, of which about 91% are seen a single time; 12% belongs to the top ten. Material for sequencing was peripheral blood. All receptors come from an older woman with acute or convalescent COVID-19.

The gene calls are TRBV7-2 and TRBJ1-2; 7 positions match TRBD1. This CDR3 spans 16 amino acids. The germline CDR1 and CDR2 sequences are SGHTA and FQGNSA. With 1 base clipped from V and 4 bases from J, the junction kept 9 bases outside the gene matches. The CDR3 here is CASSLVAWDSLYGYTF. Here the CDR3 DNA reads TGTGCCAGCAGCTTAGTCGCATGGGACAGTCTCTATGGCTACACCTTC.

This sequence joins TRBV12-5 and TRBJ2-1; TRBD2 aligns across 7 bases. The V and J ends lost 2 bases and 13 bases, in that order; junction bases with no gene match: 17. The CDR3 runs to 16 residues. The germline gives CDR1 LGHNT, CDR2 FRNRAP. DNA of the CDR3: TGTGCTAGTGGTTTGTCGACGGGAAGACTAAGCGGGGATCAGTTCTTC. Protein sequence: CASGLSTGRLSGDQFF.

The chain links TRBV29-1 to TRBJ1-6; 9 bases fit TRBD1. Germline values: CDR1 SQVTM, CDR2 ANQGSEA. With V trimmed by 7 bases and J by 1 base, 5 bases remained unmatched. The CDR3 contains 15 residues. CDR3 bases: TGCAGCGCCAGACAGGGGGAATCCTATAATTCACCCCTCCACTTT. Translation: CSARQGESYNSPLHF. The entire variable domain, with the rest obtained from reference TRBV29-1 and TRBJ1-6, is as follows: SAVISQKPSRDICQRGTSLTIQCQVDSQVTMMFWYRQQPGQSLTLIATANQGSEATYESGFVIDKFPISRPNLTFSTLTVSNMSPEDSSIYLCSARQGESYNSPLHFGNGTRLTVT.

This chain links TRBV4-1 with TRBJ1-5; 9 bases align to TRBD1. CDR1 MGHRA and CDR2 YSYEKL come from the germline V gene. The ends lost 3 bases at V and 7 bases at J; junction bases unmatched: 4. The CDR3 sequence is 14 residues long. CDR3 amino acids: CASSHGQGKQPQHF. The CDR3 coding sequence is TGCGCCAGCAGCCACGGACAGGGGAAACAGCCCCAGCATTTT.

This clone was found a few times. This chain links TRBV6-5 with TRBJ2-1, with a weak D call TRBD2 (6 bases). The ends were cut back, 6 bases at V and 2 bases at J, with 14 bases in the middle. The CDR3 loop spans 15 amino acids. Germline lookup yields CDR1 MNHEY and CDR2 SVGAGI. The CDR3 DNA is TGTGCCAGCAGGGTGTCGCGCGGGGCCTACAATGAGCAGTTCTTC. Translation gives CASRVSRGAYNEQFF.

The chain recombines TRBV18 with TRBJ2-3; D is unclear. Germline V gene lookup returns CDR1 KGHSH and CDR2 LQKENI. CDR3 size: 16 residues. Between the trimmed V and J ends, which lost 2 bases and 2 bases, there was a span of 14 bases. CDR3 coding DNA: TGTGCCAGCTCACCATGGGCAGATCAGAACACAGATACGCAGTATTTT. Its protein product is CASSPWADQNTDTQYF.

The chain employs TRBV15 and TRBJ2-7, with D possibly being TRBD1 (6 bases). Germline CDR1 LNHNV, CDR2 YYDKDF (reference sequence). Trimming shortened V by 0 bases and J by 1 base, and 10 bases separated the two germline ends. There are 15 residues in the CDR3. Here the CDR3 reads CATSREAGDSYEQYF. The CDR3 coding sequence is TGTGCCACCAGCAGAGAGGCAGGGGATTCCTACGAGCAGTACTTC.

The chain combines TRBV4-2 with TRBJ2-5, with 8 bases fitting TRBD1. The J segment lost 1 base and the V segment lost 4 bases, leaving 11 bases of the junction unmatched. The CDR3 loop spans 17 amino acids. Germline V gives CDR1 LGHNA, CDR2 YNFKEQ. This CDR3 is CASSREALDRAQETQYF. The CDR3 nucleotides are TGTGCCAGCAGCCGGGAGGCTTTGGACAGGGCCCAAGAGACCCAGTACTTC.

V usage is TRBV2 and J usage is TRBJ2-2; D remains unclear. CDR1 is SNHLY, CDR2 FYNNEI, per germline. Trimming left V 3 bases short and J 7 bases short, with 3 bases between. There are 11 residues in the CDR3. The CDR3 nucleotides are TGTGCCAGCAGTGACATCGGGGAGCTGTTTTTT. The encoded protein is CASSDIGELFF.